This T cell receptor (beta chain) is from a study of OX40 agonist ivuxolimab in advanced cancers. Turning to this clone: As yet, its antigen is unknown.

The CDR3 contains 17 residues. Germline loops: CDR1 SGHNT, CDR2 YYREEE (reference sequence). The V segment lost 6 bases and the J segment 0 bases; nucleotides outside the gene matches: 7. Study observations and caveats: What antigens the expanded peripheral T cells recognized was never established. CD4+ and CD8+ T cells in blood underwent clonal expansion by week 6 at 0.1 to 3.0 mg/kg. Average numbers of expanded clones were greater in CD8+ T cells than in CD4+.

TCRdb keeps only in-frame clones here, not all; method: immunoSEQ multiplex PCR. The sample has tens of thousands of clones, over 75% seen once. The sample was CD4+ or CD8+ T cells sorted from blood, taken in a trial of the OX40 agonist ivuxolimab. The source of this sequence is an adult with an advanced solid tumor such as melanoma, head and neck, liver or kidney cancer. The V call is TRBV5-4, the J call TRBJ2-3; 13 nucleotides agree with TRBD2. The CDR3 nucleotides are TGTGCCAGCACCAACCGACTAGCGGGAGGAAGCACAGATACGCAGTATTTT. This encodes CASTNRLAGGSTDTQYF.